The source of this TCR beta chain is a study of blood T cell repertoires in COVID-19. Study-wide context: Both acute and convalescent COVID-19 samples were obtained from the United States, Italy and Spain. Nucleic acid was either cDNA or gDNA, and it came from T cells, B-cell-depleted T cells, or PBMCs.

The CDR3 totals 14 residues. The V segment lost 5 bases and the J segment 1 base; nucleotides outside the gene matches: 5. The germline V gene has CDR1 SGHTA and CDR2 FQGNSA. Authors' data handling: Reference gene primer amplification gave nucleated cell count estimates. TCRdb's table, derived via immunoSEQ multiplex PCR, lists solely in-frame clones and lacks some. V and J calls and clone size are as listed in that table; D and trimming were resolved from the DNA. The data show fewer than 300,000 clones, with roughly 87% seen just once and roughly 0.8% held by the top ten. V gene TRBV7-2 combines with J gene TRBJ2-7, with TRBD2 matching 7 bases. This receptor was obtained from a woman aged 30 to 39 with acute or convalescent COVID-19. Sequencing was carried out using peripheral blood. The CDR3 loop is CASSTPLASYEQYF. CDR3 nucleotide sequence: TGTGCCAGCAGCACTCCACTAGCGTCCTACGAGCAGTACTTC.